This T cell receptor (beta chain) was documented in a study of blood T cell repertoires in COVID-19. Assay: immunoSEQ multiplex PCR; the TCRdb copy retains only in-frame clones and omits some. Seen here are around 140,000 clones, roughly 89% observed once, and the top ten hold more than 6.5%. CDR1 is LNHDA, CDR2 SQIVND, per germline (reference sequence). The V gene end was trimmed by 5 bases and the J gene end by 6 bases; junction bases not matched to a gene: 11. The CDR3 extends over 16 amino acids. Sequenced input: peripheral blood. This chain connects TRBV19 to TRBJ1-5; TRBD1 agrees at 9 bases. This clonotype originated in a woman aged 45-60 years with active or convalescent COVID-19. The CDR3 here is CASSSTDRGARQPQHF. CDR3 coding DNA: TGTGCCAGTAGTTCGACGGACAGGGGAGCCCGTCAGCCCCAGCATTTT.